Here is one TCR beta chain with its context. The target antigen is unknown. This entry is derived from a study of human T cells and chemical hapten exposure. In the study overall: All through the approximately 24-week study, the scalp of each patient received diphenylcyclopropenone doses weekly. Mostly female, the patients presented with alopecia areata, totalis or universalis. Study-wide points: Expanded TCRs were compared with controls, and the expanded TCRs formed significantly more large CDR3 similarity clusters.

This sample's time point: pre-sensitization, week 0. Treatment noted: therapeutic diphenylcyclopropenone sensitization with weekly scalp DPC. Individual cDNA molecules (in the library) carried attached unique molecular identifiers. TCRdb analysed the RACE reads with MiXCR anew, one entry per CDR3 protein. Of around 42,000 distinct CDR3 sequences in the sample, over 10% were seen once. The CDR3 runs to 14 residues. Trimming removed 8 bases at V and 3 bases at J, with 14 bases between. Germline CDR1 is MNHEY and CDR2 is SVGEGT. This TCR derives from a woman aged 25 to 39 with alopecia areata. Some clones in this sample may be carry-over from other donors' samples. The rearrangement joins TRBV6-2 or TRBV6-3 to TRBJ1-5; TRBD1 is a possible D gene (6 bases). Sequenced material: whole blood, taken in connection with sensitization to the hapten diphenylcyclopropenone (DPC). DNA for the CDR3: TGTGCCAGCCGAATACAGGGAGTCAATCAGCCCCAGCATTTT. Encoded protein: CASRIQGVNQPQHF.